This T cell receptor beta chain was captured in a study of Ad26.COV2.S vaccination and SARS-CoV-2 variants (dated by TCRdb to about 2021). About the full investigation: Vaccine-arm donors came from COV1001, a multicentre, randomized, double-blind, placebo-controlled phase I-IIa trial of Ad26.COV2.S in healthy adults. Dosing of Ad26.COV2.S was intramuscular, at either 5x10^10 or 1x10^11 viral particles, delivered as one shot or as two shots spaced 56 days apart. The specificity and breadth of SARS-CoV-2-reactive T cell receptors after Ad26.COV2.S vaccination were assessed by TCRbeta repertoire sequencing. The TCR-sequenced set comprised about 32 samples: approximately 19 Ad26.COV2.S vaccine recipients, 5 placebo recipients and 8 SARS-CoV-2 convalescent individuals. Participants in the trial were split at random into five groups of five each, receiving low-dose or high-dose Ad26.COV2.S once or twice, or else placebo on both occasions. Throughout the experiments and outcome assessment, investigators stayed blinded to trial group allocation. The full study reports these points: According to the authors, total T cell responses may have been underestimated by the TCR breadth and depth analyses. After vaccination, spike-specific CD8+ and CD4+ T cell responses were reported to show substantial breadth. Ad26.COV2.S recipients had higher spike-specific TCR breadth than placebo recipients (P = 0.0014). The study lacked the statistical power to compare responses across vaccine doses or regimens. Vaccine and placebo recipients had similar non-spike TCR breadth, a finding consistent with the vaccine containing only spike.

The immunoSEQ Assay was used to sequence TCRbeta CDR3 regions. After extraction, genomic DNA underwent amplification by bias-controlled multiplex PCR, followed by high-throughput sequencing. The study's processing was this. Collapsing and filtering of sequences were performed to quantify the absolute abundance of each unique TCRbeta CDR3 region. T cell fraction was estimated by normalizing TCRbeta template counts to usable DNA, which was measured by amplifying reference genes present in all nucleated cells. Repertoire TCRs were annotated as SARS-CoV-2-specific when V gene, CDR3 amino acid sequence and J gene were exactly matched to a known reactive TCR set. MIRA supplied the reference SARS-CoV-2 TCR set, which was filtered for enrichment in COVID-19-positive ImmuneCODE repertoires so that public or cross-reactive TCRs were removed. Drawing on the MIRA antigens, annotated TCRs were analysed further at the level of specific ORF or position within ORF. Breadth was defined as annotated unique rearrangements over total unique productive rearrangements; depth was the summed frequency of those rearrangements. Two-sided Wilcoxon rank-sum tests were applied when comparing TCR breadth between groups. TCRdb mirrors the immuneACCESS table, restricted to in-frame sequences. Some clones are absent from its copies; in checked studies, under half trace to an unresolved V gene, and the reason for the others is unknown. V and J calls and clone size are given by that table; D and trimming were obtained from the DNA. The sample includes about 320,000 clones, with around 90% observed a single time. The ten largest clones represent about 5% of the sample.

The CDR3 contains 14 residues, cysteine and phenylalanine counted. Solely the CDR3 DNA is kept, with 42 bases framed from the first base. The V and J ends are trimmed by 0 bases and 6 bases, leaving 9 bases between them. The germline V gene sets CDR1 to LGHNA and CDR2 to YSLEER. The sample's treatment or condition label, in plain terms: 15 to 20 received Ad26.COV2.S at low or high dose, single or two shots; about 5 received placebo; per-sample allocation not given. For vaccine and placebo recipients, the sequenced repertoires came from samples collected on day 63 after the first injection. Between 29 July and 7 August 2020, Cohort 1b enrolled about 27 adults aged 18-55 years at one site in Boston, USA. Ad26.COV2.S was a replication-incompetent adenovirus type 26 vector expressing a prefusion-stabilized SARS-CoV-2 spike protein from the original Wuhan strain. About this clone itself: This clone's antigen is unknown. Nothing much larger sits one base from this clone, and base qualities are not available.

The source material was peripheral blood, sampled in a trial of Ad26.COV2.S vaccine versus placebo. This sequence was found in a person between 18 and 65 years old who received the Ad26.COV2.S COVID-19 vaccine or a placebo. Recombination connected TRBV4-3 to TRBJ2-1, with no confidently assigned D gene. The CDR3 protein is CASSQDVHSNEQFF. The nucleotides read TGCGCCAGCAGCCAAGATGTGCATTCCAATGAGCAGTTCTTC.